This passage covers 11 T cell receptor beta chains from one sample sequenced in a study of cytomegalovirus exposure and HLA in healthy donors listed by TCRdb under 2017. Library construction relied on the immunoSEQ multiplex PCR assay. A mixture of 60 forward primers for TCR Vbeta segments and 13 reverse primers for TCR Jbeta segments was used in the multiplex PCR. In its TCRdb copy, this immuneACCESS table keeps in-frame sequences only and misses some clones. Where compared with another copy, unresolved V genes explain less than half of these, and the others have no known cause. The sample table shows around 150,000 clones, and around 80% are seen once. The ten top clones hold approximately 2% of the sample. The sequencing input was PBMCs. The origin of the receptors is a young man in good health and CMV-seronegative.

The V and J genes are TRBV4-1 and TRBJ1-6; D is possibly TRBD1 (6 bases). The V gene's germline CDR1 is MGHRA and CDR2 YSYEKL. The CDR3 runs 16 residues. V lost 4 bases and J lost 8, with 18 bases in between. CDR3 residues: CASSRNFRDNDSPLHF. CDR3 DNA: TGCGCCAGCAGCCGGAACTTCCGGGACAATGATTCACCCCTCCACTTT.

This clone appeared a few times. This chain connects TRBV7-9 to TRBJ1-1; 7 positions match TRBD1. Per the germline V gene, CDR1 is SEHNR and CDR2 is FQNEAQ (reference sequence). This CDR3 spans 11 amino acids. The J segment lost 10 bases and the V segment lost 3 bases, leaving 2 bases of the junction unmatched. DNA for the CDR3: TGTGCCAGCAGCTTTCCAGGGGGAGCTTTCTTT. Its protein is CASSFPGGAFF.

The chain joins TRBV27 to TRBJ1-1; 9 bases match TRBD1. Germline CDR1 and CDR2: MNHEY and SMNVEV (reference sequence). Germline trimming cut 6 bases from V and 6 bases from J; bases unmatched to any gene: 11. The CDR3 extends over 15 amino acids. CDR3 coding DNA: TGTGCCAGCAGGCCGACAGGGGGGGTTATGTCTGAAGCTTTCTTT. The encoded protein is CASRPTGGVMSEAFF.

J is TRBJ1-4 and V is TRBV7-6; 12 bases map to TRBD1. J gave up 8 bases and V 5 bases, and 9 bases lay outside the gene matches. From germline, CDR1 is SGHVS and CDR2 FNYEAQ. This CDR3 contains 16 residues. The CDR3 loop reads CASSLPTGTGGEKLFF. The DNA for the CDR3 is TGTGCCAGCAGCCTACCAACCGGGACAGGGGGCGAAAAACTGTTTTTT. The full variable domain, completed using reference TRBV7-6 and TRBJ1-4, is GAGVSQSPRYKVTKRGQDVALRCDPISGHVSLYWYRQALGQGPEFLTYFNYEAQQDKSGLPNDRFSAERPEGSISTLTIQRTEQRDSAMYRCASSLPTGTGGEKLFFGSGTQLSVL.

The genes are TRBV12-5 and TRBJ1-1; 8 bases agree with TRBD1. Germline V gene data show CDR1 as LGHNT and CDR2 as FRNRAP. Germline trimming cut 10 bases from V and 9 bases from J; bases unmatched to any gene: 10. This CDR3 region has 12 residues. The CDR3 DNA sequence: TGTGCTACCGGTGGGACAGGAGGGAAAGCTTTCTTT. The encoded protein is CATGGTGGKAFF.

This clone was seen a few times. This chain uses TRBV5-1 with TRBJ1-4, with TRBD1 matching 10 bases. Germline values: CDR1 SGHRS, CDR2 YFSETQ. There are 14 residues in the CDR3. Losses at the gene ends were 4 bases for V and 13 bases for J; bases not matched to a gene: 10. This chain's CDR3 is CASSQGQGSNLLFF. The CDR3 DNA is TGCGCCAGCAGCCAGGGACAGGGGTCGAACTTACTGTTTTTT.

The rearrangement joins TRBV5-1 to TRBJ2-1; a possible D gene is TRBD2 (5 bases). Germline CDR1 and CDR2: SGHRS and YFSETQ. The CDR3 is made up of 15 amino acids. Trimming shortened V by 2 bases and J by 0 bases, and 9 bases separated the two germline ends. In DNA, the CDR3 is TGCGCCAGCAGCTTAGGACTGAGCTCCTACAATGAGCAGTTCTTC. Translating gives CASSLGLSSYNEQFF.

The chain carries TRBV10-1 and TRBJ1-5; D is unresolved. V shed 5 bases and J shed 6 bases, with 11 bases lying between them. The germline V gene encodes CDR1 WNHNN and CDR2 SYGVQD (reference sequence). CDR3 size: 13 residues. In nucleotides, the CDR3 is TGCGCCAGCAGTCAATCCGGGATTCAGCCCCAGCATTTT. The encoded protein is CASSQSGIQPQHF.

The chain couples TRBV7-7 to TRBJ2-1; 9 bases match TRBD1. Germline V gene data show CDR1 as SSHAT and CDR2 as FNYEAQ (reference sequence). J gave up 4 bases and V 5 bases, and 9 bases lay outside the gene matches. The length of the CDR3 is 16 residues. CDR3 amino acids: CASSPAGQGPYNEQFF. CDR3 in DNA: TGTGCCAGCAGCCCGGCGGGACAGGGACCTTACAATGAGCAGTTCTTC.

This CDR3 is CASSIGSGRGYTF. The CDR3 DNA reads TGTGCCAGTAGTATAGGGTCCGGGAGGGGGTACACCTTC. This chain connects TRBV19 to TRBJ1-2; maybe TRBD1 (6 bases). This CDR3 is built from 13 residues. Germline V gene lookup returns CDR1 LNHDA and CDR2 SQIVND (reference sequence). V lost 1 base and J 11 bases, leaving 14 bases between the germline ends.

This sequence joins TRBV5-4 and TRBJ1-1; 8 nucleotides agree with TRBD1. The CDR3 spans 12 residues. Trimming took 4 bases from V and 8 from J; bases not matched to a gene: 4. Germline V CDR1 and CDR2: SGHNT, YYREEE (reference sequence). The CDR3 region is CASSLTGAEAFF. CDR3 bases: TGTGCCAGCAGCCTGACAGGGGCAGAAGCTTTCTTT.